The 21 T cell receptor beta chains below all came from one sample that was sequenced in a study of cytomegalovirus exposure and HLA in healthy donors. PCR involved 60 Vbeta and 13 Jbeta primers. Libraries were prepared by immunoSEQ multiplex PCR; TCRdb keeps only in-frame clonotypes and omits some of them. The sample gives about 90,000 clones, around 85% of which show up once; about 2% is in the top ten. The sequencing input was PBMCs. The receptor set was obtained from a man aged 18 to 35 in good health and CMV-seronegative.

The chain recombines TRBV4-2 with TRBJ1-1; D unresolved. CDR3 length: 12 residues. Germline values: CDR1 LGHNA, CDR2 YNFKEQ. V lost 5 bases and J lost 4, with 8 bases in between. The CDR3: CASSTSVTEAFF. The CDR3 DNA reads as TGTGCCAGCAGCACCAGCGTCACTGAAGCTTTCTTT.

The genes are TRBV25-1 and TRBJ1-4; TRBD1 matches at 10 bases. CDR3 size: 12 residues. CDR1 and CDR2 (germline): MGHDK, SYGVNS. Trimming took 4 bases from V and 10 from J; bases not matched to a gene: 0. The CDR3 loop reads CASSGDRGKLFF. Written as DNA, the CDR3 is TGTGCCAGCAGTGGGGACAGGGGAAAACTGTTTTTT.

V and J are TRBV29-1 and TRBJ1-2; TRBD1 is a possible D gene (6 bases). CDR1 and CDR2 from the germline V gene are SQVTM and ANQGSEA. V was cut by 3 bases and J by 4 bases, with 9 bases left in between. This CDR3 has 12 amino acids. CDR3 loop: CSVDTGPYGYTF. The CDR3 DNA reads as TGCAGCGTTGACACAGGGCCCTATGGCTACACCTTC. The full variable domain, with the rest looked up from reference TRBV29-1 and TRBJ1-2, is SAVISQKPSRDICQRGTSLTIQCQVDSQVTMMFWYRQQPGQSLTLIATANQGSEATYESGFVIDKFPISRPNLTFSTLTVSNMSPEDSSIYLCSVDTGPYGYTFGSGTRLTVV.

V usage is TRBV12-5 and J usage is TRBJ2-7, with 7 bases matching TRBD1. Germline CDR1 and CDR2: LGHNT and FRNRAP. The CDR3 length is 15 residues. After removal of 6 bases from V and 2 bases from J, the junction contained 10 bases not matched to a gene. The CDR3 bases are TGTGCTAGTGGCCTAGTCCGGGACAGAACCTACGAGCAGTACTTC. It is translated as CASGLVRDRTYEQYF. Variable domain in full (rest from reference TRBV12-5 and TRBJ2-7): DARVTQTPRHKVTEMGQEVTMRCQPILGHNTVFWYRQTMMQGLELLAYFRNRAPLDDSGMPKDRFSAEMPDATLATLKIQPSEPRDSAVYFCASGLVRDRTYEQYFGPGTRLTVT.

To note about this clone: One end of the junction is discordant with germline, which a read error may explain. The chain joins TRBV7-7 to TRBJ2-5; tentatively, D is TRBD2 (6 bases). Germline CDR1 SSHAT, CDR2 FNYEAQ (reference sequence). This CDR3 is 15 amino acids long. Here the CDR3 DNA reads TGTGCTAGCAGCTTATCTGCGGGATACCAAGAGACCCAGTACTTC. Translated, it gives CASSLSAGYQETQYF.

The chain carries TRBV2 and TRBJ1-2, with 7 bases identical to TRBD1. V lost 7 bases and J lost 6; bases outside the gene matches: 11. The CDR3 consists of 14 residues. The germline V gene has CDR1 SNHLY and CDR2 FYNNEI. CDR3 sequence reads: CASKQGRDSDGYTF. The CDR3 nucleotides read TGTGCCAGCAAACAGGGGCGGGATTCCGATGGCTACACCTTC.

In this sample, this clone turned up once. This chain connects TRBV2 to TRBJ2-7, with 7 bases fitting TRBD1. This CDR3 is built from 15 residues. V was clipped by 7 bases and J by 1 base; unmatched bases: 10. Germline CDR1 SNHLY, CDR2 FYNNEI. CDR3 region: CASKELTGTSYEQYF. In DNA, the CDR3 is TGTGCCAGCAAGGAGTTGACAGGGACGTCCTACGAGCAGTACTTC.

The chain combines TRBV5-4 with TRBJ2-3; D may be TRBD2 (5 bases). Trimming pared 5 bases from V and 2 bases from J, leaving 15 bases between. Germline V lookup: CDR1 SGHNT, CDR2 YYREEE (reference sequence). This CDR3 is built from 15 residues. In nucleotides, the CDR3 is TGTGCCAGCAGGCAGGACTGGCCCTCCACAGATACGCAGTATTTT. This encodes CASRQDWPSTDTQYF.

The chain combines TRBV30 with TRBJ2-1, with 8 bases aligning to TRBD2. The CDR3 is 14 residues long. Unmatched junction bases numbered 10, after V lost 5 bases and J lost 7 bases. Germline V gene sequence: CDR1 GTSNPN, CDR2 SVGIG (reference sequence). The CDR3 nucleotides read TGTGCCTGGGAAACGGGAGGGGGTGTAAATGAGCAGTTCTTC. The encoded protein is CAWETGGGVNEQFF.

The chain couples TRBV7-9 to TRBJ2-2; weak D call: TRBD1 (5 bases). The length of the CDR3 is 15 residues. V was cut by 5 bases and J by 0 bases, with 10 bases left in between. Looked up from germline, CDR1 is SEHNR and CDR2 is FQNEAQ (reference sequence). CDR3 protein: CASSLMGPNTGELFF. As DNA, the CDR3 is TGTGCCAGCAGCCTAATGGGGCCGAACACCGGGGAGCTGTTTTTT.

The rearrangement uses TRBV29-1 and TRBJ2-5; 9 bases are shared with TRBD1. Germline V gene lookup returns CDR1 SQVTM and CDR2 ANQGSEA. V lost 4 bases to trimming and J lost 5 bases; unmatched junction nucleotides: 5. CDR3 length equals 13 residues. The CDR3 nucleotides are TGCAGCGTTGCGACAGGGGGGGTGGAGACCCAGTACTTC. This sequence encodes CSVATGGVETQYF.

The V call is TRBV6-5, the J call TRBJ2-7; D remains unclear. This CDR3 has 13 amino acids. Trimming removed 5 bases from V and 2 bases from J, with 10 bases in between. Germline loops: CDR1 MNHEY, CDR2 SVGAGI. CDR3 DNA sequence: TGTGCCAGCAGTGGCCCCGCCACCTACGAGCAGTACTTC. Its protein is CASSGPATYEQYF.

The chain has TRBV7-9 and TRBJ2-7; the match to TRBD2 covers 15 bases. The CDR3 contains 14 residues. Per germline, CDR1 SEHNR and CDR2 FQNEAQ (reference sequence). With V trimmed by 4 bases and J by 5 bases, 0 bases remained unmatched. CDR3 sequence reads: CASSWTSGRDEQYF. CDR3 nucleotides: TGTGCCAGCAGCTGGACTAGCGGGAGGGACGAGCAGTACTTC.

The V call is TRBV4-1, the J call TRBJ2-2, with D uncertain. The germline CDR1 and CDR2 sequences are MGHRA and YSYEKL. The V end was cut by 6 bases, the J end by 7 bases, with 6 bases between. This CDR3 region has 11 residues. The CDR3 region is CASRTGGELFF. Here the CDR3 DNA reads TGCGCCAGCAGGACGGGCGGGGAGCTGTTTTTT.

The chain has TRBV14 and TRBJ1-4, with D possibly matching TRBD1 (5 bases). The V and J ends lost 0 bases and 11 bases respectively, with 7 bases between them. The CDR3 is made up of 12 amino acids. Germline CDR1 is SGHDN and CDR2 is FVKESK. The CDR3 protein is CASSQEGGKLFF. The CDR3 DNA follows: TGTGCCAGCAGCCAAGAGGGGGGGAAACTGTTTTTT.

The chain employs TRBV30 and TRBJ1-4, with D perhaps matching TRBD1 (5 bases). CDR1 is GTSNPN, CDR2 SVGIG, per germline (reference sequence). V was pared by 5 bases and J by 0 bases, with 10 bases between. There are 14 residues in the CDR3. CDR3 residues: CAWDSISTNEKLFF. The CDR3, as DNA: TGTGCCTGGGACAGTATCTCAACTAATGAAAAACTGTTTTTT.

V usage is TRBV6-5 and J usage is TRBJ1-3; a possible D gene is TRBD1 (6 bases). In germline, CDR1 is MNHEY, CDR2 SVGAGI. CDR3 length: 15 residues. Trimming left V 0 bases short and J 8 bases short, with 14 bases between. The CDR3 region has the DNA TGTGCCAGCAGTTACTCTACAGGGCGGCGAGACACCATATATTTT. It encodes CASSYSTGRRDTIYF.

The J gene is TRBJ1-2, the V gene TRBV25-1; D uncertain. Per germline, CDR1 MGHDK and CDR2 SYGVNS. The ends were cut back, 4 bases at V and 5 bases at J, with 8 bases in the middle. This CDR3 is built from 12 residues. Written as DNA, the CDR3 is TGTGCCAGCAGTGTATCGGTATATGGCTACACCTTC. It codes for CASSVSVYGYTF.

The chain couples TRBV11-3 to TRBJ1-2; 8 bases map to TRBD1. Germline CDR1 and CDR2: SGHNT and YENEEA. The CDR3 loop spans 12 amino acids. Germline trimming cut 2 bases from V and 11 bases from J; bases unmatched to any gene: 4. CDR3 bases: TGTGCCAGCAGCTTACAGGGGGCGGGTTACACCTTC. Its translation: CASSLQGAGYTF.

V is TRBV6-1 and J is TRBJ1-2; 7 positions agree with TRBD1. The germline V gene has CDR1 MNHNS and CDR2 SASEGT. Germline trimming cut 5 bases from V and 2 bases from J; bases unmatched to any gene: 8. CDR3 length: 15 amino acids. CDR3 in amino acids: CASSPIPGQNYGYTF. CDR3 nucleotides: TGTGCCAGCAGTCCTATACCGGGACAGAACTATGGCTACACCTTC.

The chain links TRBV9 to TRBJ1-1; 8 nucleotides line up with TRBD1. The CDR3 contains 14 residues. CDR1 is SGDLS, CDR2 YYNGEE, per germline. V gave up 0 bases and J gave up 7 bases; unmatched junction bases: 5. The CDR3 DNA reads as TGTGCCAGCAGCGTAGGCAGGGGGCAAGGTGAAGCTTTCTTT. Protein: CASSVGRGQGEAFF.